This TCR beta chain was documented in a study of molecular identifiers for immune sequencing clone quantification. Findings of the study overall: Reportedly, one cell's Jurkat TCR RNA was detected within 1,100,000 naive CD8 cells.

This CDR3 comprises 14 residues. Notes on this clonotype: Its target is unknown. Since a much larger clone is just one base distant, this may be a read error.

Previously reported methods and listed TCR primers produced the bulk TCR libraries. Via MiXCR, TCRdb re-called the PCR reads, giving one row per CDR3 protein. The repertoire holds about 320,000 distinct CDR3 sequences, with over 20% as singletons. The chain joins TRBV5-3 to TRBJ2-7, with D possibly TRBD1 on 5 matching bases. TRBV5-3 qualifies as an ORF whose function is uncertain. This clonotype originated in a human donor in good health. Some libraries in this study had Jurkat cell RNA spiked in. Sequencing was done on a sample of naive CD8+ T cells from blood, with Jurkat cell RNA spiked in. Subset here: FACS-sorted CD8+CD4-CCR7+CD45RA+ naive T cells. The CDR3 loop reads CSSSSALGPYEQYF. CDR3 DNA sequence: TGTTCCAGCAGCTCCGCATTGGGGCCCTACGAGCAGTACTTC.